This T cell receptor beta chain derives from a study of spatial heterogeneity in lung cancer. CDR3 length: 15 residues. V shed 6 bases and J 4 bases; nucleotides not matched to a gene: 6. There are many counts of this clonotype. This sample's time point: blood at routine non-recurrence follow-up after resection. Tumor, nontumor lung or frozen PBMC supplied whole RNA, sequenced without sorting. TCRdb itself ran the 5' RACE reads through MiXCR, one entry per CDR3 protein. The sample holds roughly 99,000 distinct CDR3 sequences, roughly 19% seen once. The J gene is TRBJ2-5, the V gene TRBV12-3 or TRBV12-4; TRBD1 agrees at 12 bases. The clonotype was recovered from a male donor with early-stage non-small cell lung cancer. The specimen was PBMCs, collected at follow-up. DNA for the CDR3: TGTGCCAGCAGCCCCGGGACAGGGGGCCGAGAGACCCAGTACTTC. Protein sequence: CASSPGTGGRETQYF.